The entry below gives a single TCR beta chain sequence along with its context. What it binds is not known. The library tagged each cDNA molecule with unique molecular identifiers. TCRdb redid the calling of the RACE reads with MiXCR, one entry per CDR3 protein. The repertoire includes roughly 200,000 distinct CDR3 sequences, 20% to 25% of them detected once, and approximately 6.4% sits in the top ten. This entry comes from a study of human T cells and chemical hapten exposure. Study-level results: Healthy people's immune response may differ from that of the donors, who had alopecia.

Time point indicated: patch test 1, 2 weeks after DPC sensitization. Noted treatment: therapeutic diphenylcyclopropenone sensitization with weekly scalp DPC. Unfractionated whole blood yielded the extracted total RNA. This TCR came from a woman aged 50 to 65 with alopecia areata. Some clones in this sample may be carry-over from other donors' samples. The material was whole blood, obtained in connection with sensitization to the hapten diphenylcyclopropenone (DPC).

The CDR3 nucleotides are TGTGCCAGCAGCCCAACCAACCTCGCTGAAGCTTTCTTT. This codes for CASSPTNLAEAFF. The chain joins TRBV6-5 to TRBJ1-1; D is undetermined. Germline values: CDR1 MNHEY, CDR2 SVGAGI. The CDR3 contains 13 residues. V lost 6 bases, J lost 6 bases, and 14 bases lay in between.